In its sample, the clone carrying this T cell receptor (beta chain) was seen once. The sample comes from a study of T cells in Graves' hyperthyroidism and ophthalmopathy. This CDR3 comprises 13 residues. Germline CDR1 reads SGHDT; CDR2 reads YYEEEE. V lost 2 bases and J lost 6; bases outside the gene matches: 4. The investigators amplified TCR beta CDR3 regions from RNA transcripts. RT-PCR in the first round (using the HTBI primer set) targeted the TCR CDR3. TCRdb itself ran the multiplex PCR reads through MiXCR, one entry per CDR3 protein. The sample records 370,000 or so distinct CDR3 sequences, around 25% being singletons. Patients counted as stable if ophthalmopathy did not develop within 18 months. Among the patients, aged 18 to 65, hyperthyroidism was newly diagnosed and had lasted under 2 months.

Specimen: blood. The TCR sequence derives from a man between 50 and 59 years old with Graves' hyperthyroidism. V usage is TRBV5-6 and J usage is TRBJ1-2; 7 positions agree with TRBD1. Here the CDR3 reads CASSFTGEDGYTF. The CDR3 region has the DNA TGTGCCAGCAGCTTCACAGGGGAGGATGGCTACACCTTC. The variable domain in full, completed from reference TRBV5-6 and TRBJ1-2, reads DAGVTQSPTHLIKTRGQQVTLRCSPKSGHDTVSWYQQALGQGPQFIFQYYEEEERQRGNFPDRFSGHQFPNYSSELNVNALLLGDSALYLCASSFTGEDGYTFGSGTRLTVV.